This TCR beta chain was sequenced in a study of cytomegalovirus exposure and HLA in healthy donors. For the study at large: As released early, the data held 70 million to 100 million unique TCRs from HLA-typed donors.

Amplification used 60 Vbeta primers and 13 Jbeta primers. Assay: immunoSEQ multiplex PCR; the TCRdb copy retains only in-frame clones and omits some. The table includes about 180,000 clones, 80% detected once. After removal of 11 bases from V and 4 bases from J, the junction contained 8 bases not matched to a gene. The length of the CDR3 is 14 residues. Germline CDR1 reads MNHNS; CDR2 reads SASEGT. This clonotype was obtained from a man in his forties in good health and CMV-seronegative. The V and J genes are TRBV6-1 and TRBJ1-2; 12 bases are a match to TRBD1. Sequencing input: PBMCs. The CDR3, as DNA: TGTGCCCCCTCCGGGACAGGGGGCTTCTATGGCTACACCTTC. This gives the protein CAPSGTGGFYGYTF.